This entry describes one TCR beta chain. This clonotype was detected many times. Its antigen is not yet known. No quality values exist for individual bases; no much larger clone is one base distant. This sample is part of a study of response to subunit inactivated influenza vaccine (dated 2018 in TCRdb). A note on the overall study: Deep quantitative T cell receptor repertoire profiling was used in the study to track responses to a trivalent subunit inactivated influenza vaccine. Results the study describes overall, beyond this receptor: The authors proposed that each seasonal influenza vaccination may bring in only a limited number of new T cells.

Libraries were built with RT-PCR. TCRdb names Illumina HiSeq 2500 as the instrument used. TCRdb itself trimmed the public reads at Q25 with fastp, ran MiXCR and retained productive beta chains. Each record represents a unique CDR3 protein, reported with the most common genes and DNA among its rows. Recorded for this sample are about 700,000 distinct CDR3 sequences; approximately 15% of them occurred a single time. Around 6.5% of the sample is taken by the ten largest. Including the terminal cysteine and phenylalanine, the CDR3 comprises 15 residues. CDR3 DNA only is kept here, 45 bases in frame from base 1. A distance of 12 bases separates the germline ends of V and J, which lose 4 bases and 2 bases respectively. Sequences SGHDN (CDR1) and FVKESK (CDR2) are obtained from the germline V gene.

Here the chain combines TRBV14 and TRBJ2-1; 6 matching bases give a weak D call of TRBD2. This clonotype was sampled from a man aged 50-60 years who received an inactivated influenza vaccine. Donor details come from another sample of the same person, matched by shared clones. Sequenced material: PBMCs from blood, taken around two weeks before vaccination. This receptor has the CDR3 CASSPPGGTYNEQFF. The nucleotide sequence is given as TGTGCCAGCAGCCCCCCTGGCGGGACCTACAATGAGCAGTTCTTC.